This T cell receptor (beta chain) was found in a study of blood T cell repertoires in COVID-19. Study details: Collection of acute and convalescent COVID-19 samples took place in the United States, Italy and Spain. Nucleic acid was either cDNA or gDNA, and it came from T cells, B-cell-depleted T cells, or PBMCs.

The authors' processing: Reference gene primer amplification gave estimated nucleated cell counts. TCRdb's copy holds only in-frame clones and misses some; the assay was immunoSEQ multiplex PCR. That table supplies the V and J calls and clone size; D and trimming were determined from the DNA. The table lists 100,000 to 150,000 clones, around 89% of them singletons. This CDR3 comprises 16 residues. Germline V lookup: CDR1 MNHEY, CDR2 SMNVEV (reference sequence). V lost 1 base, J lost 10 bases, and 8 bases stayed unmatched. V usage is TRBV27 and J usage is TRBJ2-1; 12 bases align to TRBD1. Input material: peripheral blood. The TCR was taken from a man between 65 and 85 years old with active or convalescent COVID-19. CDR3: CASSLWGGQGAQEQFF. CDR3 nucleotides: TGTGCCAGCAGTTTATGGGGGGGACAGGGGGCCCAAGAGCAGTTCTTC.